The 3 T cell receptor beta chains below come from one sample, sequenced in a study of control samples from healthy donors and cancer patients. Here immunoSEQ multiplex PCR was the method, and the copy in TCRdb shows in-frame clones only, minus some. The sample yields more than 100,000 clones, 90% seen once. The sequenced sample was blood. The receptor set was obtained from a man younger than 30 in good health.

V and J are TRBV5-1 and TRBJ2-7, with D possibly TRBD2 on 6 matching bases. The length of the CDR3 is 14 residues. Germline CDR1 and CDR2: SGHRS and YFSETQ. The V and J ends lost 2 bases and 6 bases respectively, with 15 bases between them. The CDR3 DNA reads TGCGCCAGCAGCTTCGGCCGGGAGTTGGTCGAGCAGTACTTC. Its translation: CASSFGRELVEQYF.

The J gene is TRBJ2-3, the V gene TRBV5-1, with D perhaps TRBD1 (6 bases). CDR3 length: 14 amino acids. Germline CDR1 is SGHRS and CDR2 is YFSETQ. With 0 bases removed from V and 4 bases from J, the gap between germline ends came to 9 bases. The CDR3 protein is CASSLDRAADTQYF. The CDR3 nucleotides are TGCGCCAGCAGCTTGGACAGGGCAGCAGATACGCAGTATTTT.

This clone was detected a few times. At the DNA level, this CDR3 is encoded by other sequences in the same sample as well. This chain links TRBV6-5 with TRBJ1-1; possibly TRBD1 for D (5 bases). This CDR3 spans 13 amino acids. Per germline, CDR1 MNHEY and CDR2 SVGAGI. V lost 2 bases and J 5 bases, leaving 9 bases between the germline ends. CDR3 sequence: CASSYVGGTEAFF. The CDR3 bases are TGTGCCAGCAGTTACGTGGGGGGTACTGAAGCTTTCTTT.